What follows is one T cell receptor (beta chain) and its context. Antigen specificity is unknown. Germline-derived CDR1 and CDR2 are KGHSH and LQKENI. V lost 3 bases, J lost 5 bases, and 13 bases lay in between. The length of the CDR3 is 14 residues. The protocol was immunoSEQ multiplex PCR, while the TCRdb copy is restricted to in-frame clones and leaves out a portion. The sample has 2 million to 2.5 million clones, 85% to 95% seen once. This specimen comes from a study of shared clonotypes between healthy human individuals. Findings and caveats of the study: In general, naive subsets displayed greater estimated richness than memory subsets did.

The V and J genes are TRBV18 and TRBJ2-5; D possibly matches TRBD1 or TRBD2 (5 bases each). The clonotype was recovered from a man between 18 and 35 years old in good health. Some clones in this sample may be carry-over from other donors' samples. The sample consisted of naive CD4+ T cells from PBMCs. Subset denoted: CD45RA+ positively selected. CDR3 in DNA: TGTGCCAGCTCACCTACGGGGCGCGGCGAGACCCAGTACTTC. It codes for CASSPTGRGETQYF.